This T cell receptor beta chain was captured in a study of identical twins. TCRdb called the 5' RACE reads again in MiXCR, with one record for every CDR3 protein. The top ten hold about 5.8% of the sample, which has 260,000 or so distinct CDR3 sequences, approximately 7.9% seen once. The CDR3 runs 23 residues. CDR1 and CDR2 from the germline V gene are MRHNA and SNTAGT. V gave up 8 bases and J gave up 2 bases, with 40 bases separating them. Findings and limits, study-wide: Possibly, invariant MAIT and iNKT cells partly confounded zero-insertion analyses. Some out-of-frame alpha sequences were shared by twins, and these showed excess low generation probability. Out-of-frame beta sequences exhibited a weaker degree of excess twin sharing.

Only healthy Caucasians were enrolled as donors. In its sample, this clonotype was seen a few times. The antigen is undetermined. The data were also submitted as part of a second study, on yellow fever vaccine responses in identical twins.

This receptor was identified in a woman aged 18 to 35 in good health. The sample comprised CD8+ T cells sorted from blood. The chain links TRBV6-4 to TRBJ2-1, with a weak D call TRBD1 (6 bases). CDR3 sequence (DNA): TGTGCCAGCCGTCACCTAGCAAGACAGGCAACGCCGCCCTTACCCCGAGCCTACAATGAGCAGTTCTTC. This gives the protein CASRHLARQATPPLPRAYNEQFF.